This TCR beta chain was obtained from a study of beta chain features in type 1 diabetes. This CDR3 is 13 amino acids long. From germline, CDR1 is SGHNT and CDR2 YYREEE (reference sequence). Trimming left V 2 bases short and J 1 base short, with 6 bases between. Reverse transcription of all isolated RNA meant that expressed TCRB transcripts were sequenced. The data were produced by immunoSEQ multiplex PCR, yet TCRdb's version contains in-frame clones alone and is incomplete. In the table there are 300,000 to 400,000 clones, roughly 8% of which are singletons. A word on this clone: The antigen remains undetermined.

General observations from the study: Insertion counts at VDJ junctions were lower in type 1 diabetes patients, who also showed more deletions there.

The chain has TRBV5-4 and TRBJ1-1; D is ambiguous. The sequence derives from a woman under 30 in good health. Sample: central memory CD4+ T cells from blood. The CDR3 spells CASSLRSNTEAFF. In DNA form, the CDR3 reads TGTGCCAGCAGCTTACGTTCGAACACTGAAGCTTTCTTT. The full variable domain, completed using reference TRBV5-4 and TRBJ1-1, is ETGVTQSPTHLIKTRGQQVTLRCSSQSGHNTVSWYQQALGQGPQFIFQYYREEENGRGNFPPRFSGLQFPNYSSELNVNALELDDSALYLCASSLRSNTEAFFGQGTRLTVV.